This TCR beta chain was recovered during a study of T cell changes during pregnancy in multiple sclerosis. The CDR3 has 16 residues. With 3 bases removed from V and 0 bases from J, the gap between germline ends came to 15 bases. Germline V gene sequence: CDR1 GTSNPN, CDR2 SVGIG (reference sequence). Assay used: immunoSEQ multiplex PCR; TCRdb lists only in-frame clones, some missing. Seen here are about 75,000 clones, more than 70% observed once, and the top ten hold 0.7% to 0.9%. The sequencing used peripheral blood, collected in the first trimester of pregnancy. This receptor was obtained from a female donor in good health, enrolled as a control in a pregnancy study. This chain connects TRBV30 to TRBJ1-3, with D tentatively TRBD1 (5 bases). Here the CDR3 reads CAWSTGPISSGNTIYF. CDR3 DNA: TGTGCCTGGAGCACAGGACCAATTAGCTCTGGAAACACCATATATTTT.